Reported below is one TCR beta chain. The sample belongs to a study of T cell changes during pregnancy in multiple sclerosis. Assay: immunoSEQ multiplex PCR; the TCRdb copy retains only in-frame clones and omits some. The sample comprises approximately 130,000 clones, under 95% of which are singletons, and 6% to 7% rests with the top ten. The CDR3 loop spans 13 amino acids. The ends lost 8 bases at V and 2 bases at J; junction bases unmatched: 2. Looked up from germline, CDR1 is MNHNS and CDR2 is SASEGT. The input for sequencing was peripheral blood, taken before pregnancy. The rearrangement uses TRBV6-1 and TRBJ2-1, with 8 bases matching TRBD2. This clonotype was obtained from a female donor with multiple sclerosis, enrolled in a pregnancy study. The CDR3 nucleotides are TGTGCCAGCTGGGGACTAGCCTACAATGAGCAGTTCTTC. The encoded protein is CASWGLAYNEQFF.